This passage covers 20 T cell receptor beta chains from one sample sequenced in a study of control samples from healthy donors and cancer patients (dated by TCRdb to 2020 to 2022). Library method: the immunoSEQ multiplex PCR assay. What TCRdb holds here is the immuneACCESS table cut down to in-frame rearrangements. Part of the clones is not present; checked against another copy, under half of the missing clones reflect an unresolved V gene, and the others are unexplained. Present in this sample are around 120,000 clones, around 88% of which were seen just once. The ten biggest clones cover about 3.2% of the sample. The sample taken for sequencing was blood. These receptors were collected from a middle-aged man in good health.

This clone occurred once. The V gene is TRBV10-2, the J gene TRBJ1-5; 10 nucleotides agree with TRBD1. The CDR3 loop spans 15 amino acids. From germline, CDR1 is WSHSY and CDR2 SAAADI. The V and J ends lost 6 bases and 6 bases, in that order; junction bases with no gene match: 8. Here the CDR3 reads CASRSGTGAFQPQHF. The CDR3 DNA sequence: TGCGCCAGCAGATCCGGGACAGGGGCGTTTCAGCCCCAGCATTTT.

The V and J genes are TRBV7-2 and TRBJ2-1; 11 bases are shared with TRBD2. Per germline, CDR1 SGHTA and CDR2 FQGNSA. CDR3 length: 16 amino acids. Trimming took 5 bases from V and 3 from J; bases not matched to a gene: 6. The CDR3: CASSRGLAGGYNEQFF. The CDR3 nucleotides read TGTGCCAGCAGCCGGGGGCTAGCGGGGGGCTACAATGAGCAGTTCTTC.

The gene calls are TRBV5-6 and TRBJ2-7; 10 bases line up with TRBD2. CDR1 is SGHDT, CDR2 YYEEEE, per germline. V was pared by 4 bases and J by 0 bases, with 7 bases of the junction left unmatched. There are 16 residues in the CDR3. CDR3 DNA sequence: TGTGCCAGCAGCACCACACTAGCGGGGTTCTCCTACGAGCAGTACTTC. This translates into CASSTTLAGFSYEQYF.

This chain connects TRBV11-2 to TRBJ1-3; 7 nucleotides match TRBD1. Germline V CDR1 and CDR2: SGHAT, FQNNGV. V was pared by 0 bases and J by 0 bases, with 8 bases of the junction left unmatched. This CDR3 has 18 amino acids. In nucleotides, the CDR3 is TGTGCCAGCAGCTTAGATAGGGGACAGACTAGCTCTGGAAACACCATATATTTT. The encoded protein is CASSLDRGQTSSGNTIYF.

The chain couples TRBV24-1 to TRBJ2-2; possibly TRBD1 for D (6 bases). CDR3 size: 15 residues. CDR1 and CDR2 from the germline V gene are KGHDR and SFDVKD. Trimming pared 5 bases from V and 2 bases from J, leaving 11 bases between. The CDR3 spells CATSGDRSNTGELFF. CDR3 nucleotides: TGTGCCACCAGTGGTGACAGGAGTAACACCGGGGAGCTGTTTTTT.

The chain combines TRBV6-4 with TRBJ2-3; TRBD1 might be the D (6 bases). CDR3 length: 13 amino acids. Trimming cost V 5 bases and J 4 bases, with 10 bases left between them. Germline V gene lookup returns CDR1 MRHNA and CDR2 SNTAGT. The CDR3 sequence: CASSSTGADTQYF. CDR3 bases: TGTGCCAGCAGTTCGACAGGAGCAGATACGCAGTATTTT.

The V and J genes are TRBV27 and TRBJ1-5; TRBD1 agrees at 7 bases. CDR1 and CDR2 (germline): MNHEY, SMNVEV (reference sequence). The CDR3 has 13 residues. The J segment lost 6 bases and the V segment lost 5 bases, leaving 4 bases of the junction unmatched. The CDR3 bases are TGTGCCAGCAGTATGACAGGGTTTCAGCCCCAGCATTTT. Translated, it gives CASSMTGFQPQHF.

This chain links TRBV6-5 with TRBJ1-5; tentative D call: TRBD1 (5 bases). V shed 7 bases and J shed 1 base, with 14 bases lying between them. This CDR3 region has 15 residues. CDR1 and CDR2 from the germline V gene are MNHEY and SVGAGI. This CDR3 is CASITTVRSNQPQHF. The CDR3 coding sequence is TGTGCCAGCATTACGACAGTCAGGAGCAATCAGCCCCAGCATTTT.

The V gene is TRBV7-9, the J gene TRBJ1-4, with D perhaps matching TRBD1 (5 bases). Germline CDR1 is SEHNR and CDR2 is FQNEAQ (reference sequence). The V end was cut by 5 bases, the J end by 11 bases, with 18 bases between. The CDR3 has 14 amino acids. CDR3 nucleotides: TGTGCCAGCAGCGGCCGGTTTGAAGAGGGGAAACTGTTTTTT. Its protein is CASSGRFEEGKLFF.

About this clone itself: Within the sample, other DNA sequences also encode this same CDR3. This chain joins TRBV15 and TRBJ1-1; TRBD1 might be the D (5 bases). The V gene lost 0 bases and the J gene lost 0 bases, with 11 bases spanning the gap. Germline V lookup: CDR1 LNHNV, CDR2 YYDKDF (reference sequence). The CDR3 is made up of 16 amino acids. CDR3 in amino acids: CATSRDRDSLNTEAFF. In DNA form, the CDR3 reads TGTGCCACCAGCAGAGATCGAGACAGCCTGAACACTGAAGCTTTCTTT.

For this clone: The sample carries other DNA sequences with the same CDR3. CDR3 region: CASSQGTGENYGYTF. CDR3 DNA: TGCGCCAGCAGCCAAGGGACAGGCGAGAACTATGGCTACACCTTC. The J gene is TRBJ1-2, the V gene TRBV4-1, with 7 bases that match TRBD1. The CDR3 contains 15 residues. Looked up from germline, CDR1 is MGHRA and CDR2 is YSYEKL. V lost 1 base to trimming and J lost 2 bases; unmatched junction nucleotides: 4.

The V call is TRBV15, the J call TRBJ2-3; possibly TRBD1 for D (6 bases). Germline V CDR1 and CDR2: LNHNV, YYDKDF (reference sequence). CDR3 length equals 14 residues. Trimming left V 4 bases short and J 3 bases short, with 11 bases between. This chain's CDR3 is CATSINRETDTQYF. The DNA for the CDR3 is TGTGCCACCAGCATTAACAGGGAAACAGATACGCAGTATTTT.

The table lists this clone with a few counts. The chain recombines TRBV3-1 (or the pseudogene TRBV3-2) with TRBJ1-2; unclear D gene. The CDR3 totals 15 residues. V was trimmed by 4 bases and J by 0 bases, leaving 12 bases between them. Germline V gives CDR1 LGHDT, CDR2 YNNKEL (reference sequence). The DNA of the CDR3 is TGTGCCAGCAGCCCGTGGGCAGGAACTAACTATGGCTACACCTTC. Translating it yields CASSPWAGTNYGYTF.

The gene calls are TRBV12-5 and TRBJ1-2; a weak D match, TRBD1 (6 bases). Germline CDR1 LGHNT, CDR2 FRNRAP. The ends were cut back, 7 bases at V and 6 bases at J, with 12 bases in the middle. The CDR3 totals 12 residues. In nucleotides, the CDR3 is TGTGCTAGTGCTCCGGGGGGGCATGGCTACACCTTC. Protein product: CASAPGGHGYTF.

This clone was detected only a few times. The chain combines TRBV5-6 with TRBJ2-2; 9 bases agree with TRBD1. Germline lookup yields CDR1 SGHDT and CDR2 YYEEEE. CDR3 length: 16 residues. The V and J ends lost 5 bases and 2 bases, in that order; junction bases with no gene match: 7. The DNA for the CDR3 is TGTGCCAGCAGATCCGGGACAGGGCGTAACACCGGGGAGCTGTTTTTT. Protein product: CASRSGTGRNTGELFF.

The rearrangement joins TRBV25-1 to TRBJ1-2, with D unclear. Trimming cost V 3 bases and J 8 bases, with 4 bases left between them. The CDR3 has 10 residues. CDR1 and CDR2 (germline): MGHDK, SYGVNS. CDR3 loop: CASSDLGYTF. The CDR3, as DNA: TGTGCCAGCAGTGATCTAGGCTACACCTTC.

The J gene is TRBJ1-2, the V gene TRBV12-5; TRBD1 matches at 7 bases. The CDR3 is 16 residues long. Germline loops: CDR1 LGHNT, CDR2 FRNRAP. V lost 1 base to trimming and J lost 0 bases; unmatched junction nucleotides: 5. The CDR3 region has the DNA TGTGCTAGTGGTTTGGACCTAGGGGGCGCTAACTATGGCTACACCTTC. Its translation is CASGLDLGGANYGYTF.

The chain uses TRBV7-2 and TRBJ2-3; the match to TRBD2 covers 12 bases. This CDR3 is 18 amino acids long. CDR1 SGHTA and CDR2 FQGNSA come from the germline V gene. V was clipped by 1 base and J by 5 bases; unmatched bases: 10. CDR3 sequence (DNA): TGTGCCAGCAGCTTAGATGGCGCTAGCGGGGGGGCACGAGATACGCAGTATTTT. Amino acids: CASSLDGASGGARDTQYF.

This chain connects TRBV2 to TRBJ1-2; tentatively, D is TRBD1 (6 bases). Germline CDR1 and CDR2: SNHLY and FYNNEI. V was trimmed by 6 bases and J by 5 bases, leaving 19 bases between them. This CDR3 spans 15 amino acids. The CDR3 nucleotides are TGTGCCAGCAGGACAGGTTCGGGATGGCGATATGGCTACACCTTC. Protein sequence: CASRTGSGWRYGYTF.

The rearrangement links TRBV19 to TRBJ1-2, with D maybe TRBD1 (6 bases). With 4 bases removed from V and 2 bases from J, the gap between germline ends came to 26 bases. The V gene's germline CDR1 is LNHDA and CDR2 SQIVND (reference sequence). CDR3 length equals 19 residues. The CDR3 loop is CASSTKAQGLRDLNYGYTF. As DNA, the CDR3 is TGTGCCAGTAGTACTAAGGCACAGGGTTTACGGGACTTAAACTATGGCTACACCTTC.